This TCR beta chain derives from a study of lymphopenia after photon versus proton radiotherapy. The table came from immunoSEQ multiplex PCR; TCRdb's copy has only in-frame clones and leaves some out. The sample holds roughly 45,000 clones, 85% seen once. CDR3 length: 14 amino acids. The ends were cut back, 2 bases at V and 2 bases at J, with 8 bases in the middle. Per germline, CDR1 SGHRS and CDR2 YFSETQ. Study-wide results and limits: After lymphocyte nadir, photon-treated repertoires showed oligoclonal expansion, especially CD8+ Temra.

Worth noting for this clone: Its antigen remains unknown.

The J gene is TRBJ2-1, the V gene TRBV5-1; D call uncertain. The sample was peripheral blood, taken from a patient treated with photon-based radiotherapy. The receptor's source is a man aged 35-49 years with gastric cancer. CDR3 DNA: TGCGCCAGCAGCTTACCTGGGACCTACAATGAGCAGTTCTTC. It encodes CASSLPGTYNEQFF.